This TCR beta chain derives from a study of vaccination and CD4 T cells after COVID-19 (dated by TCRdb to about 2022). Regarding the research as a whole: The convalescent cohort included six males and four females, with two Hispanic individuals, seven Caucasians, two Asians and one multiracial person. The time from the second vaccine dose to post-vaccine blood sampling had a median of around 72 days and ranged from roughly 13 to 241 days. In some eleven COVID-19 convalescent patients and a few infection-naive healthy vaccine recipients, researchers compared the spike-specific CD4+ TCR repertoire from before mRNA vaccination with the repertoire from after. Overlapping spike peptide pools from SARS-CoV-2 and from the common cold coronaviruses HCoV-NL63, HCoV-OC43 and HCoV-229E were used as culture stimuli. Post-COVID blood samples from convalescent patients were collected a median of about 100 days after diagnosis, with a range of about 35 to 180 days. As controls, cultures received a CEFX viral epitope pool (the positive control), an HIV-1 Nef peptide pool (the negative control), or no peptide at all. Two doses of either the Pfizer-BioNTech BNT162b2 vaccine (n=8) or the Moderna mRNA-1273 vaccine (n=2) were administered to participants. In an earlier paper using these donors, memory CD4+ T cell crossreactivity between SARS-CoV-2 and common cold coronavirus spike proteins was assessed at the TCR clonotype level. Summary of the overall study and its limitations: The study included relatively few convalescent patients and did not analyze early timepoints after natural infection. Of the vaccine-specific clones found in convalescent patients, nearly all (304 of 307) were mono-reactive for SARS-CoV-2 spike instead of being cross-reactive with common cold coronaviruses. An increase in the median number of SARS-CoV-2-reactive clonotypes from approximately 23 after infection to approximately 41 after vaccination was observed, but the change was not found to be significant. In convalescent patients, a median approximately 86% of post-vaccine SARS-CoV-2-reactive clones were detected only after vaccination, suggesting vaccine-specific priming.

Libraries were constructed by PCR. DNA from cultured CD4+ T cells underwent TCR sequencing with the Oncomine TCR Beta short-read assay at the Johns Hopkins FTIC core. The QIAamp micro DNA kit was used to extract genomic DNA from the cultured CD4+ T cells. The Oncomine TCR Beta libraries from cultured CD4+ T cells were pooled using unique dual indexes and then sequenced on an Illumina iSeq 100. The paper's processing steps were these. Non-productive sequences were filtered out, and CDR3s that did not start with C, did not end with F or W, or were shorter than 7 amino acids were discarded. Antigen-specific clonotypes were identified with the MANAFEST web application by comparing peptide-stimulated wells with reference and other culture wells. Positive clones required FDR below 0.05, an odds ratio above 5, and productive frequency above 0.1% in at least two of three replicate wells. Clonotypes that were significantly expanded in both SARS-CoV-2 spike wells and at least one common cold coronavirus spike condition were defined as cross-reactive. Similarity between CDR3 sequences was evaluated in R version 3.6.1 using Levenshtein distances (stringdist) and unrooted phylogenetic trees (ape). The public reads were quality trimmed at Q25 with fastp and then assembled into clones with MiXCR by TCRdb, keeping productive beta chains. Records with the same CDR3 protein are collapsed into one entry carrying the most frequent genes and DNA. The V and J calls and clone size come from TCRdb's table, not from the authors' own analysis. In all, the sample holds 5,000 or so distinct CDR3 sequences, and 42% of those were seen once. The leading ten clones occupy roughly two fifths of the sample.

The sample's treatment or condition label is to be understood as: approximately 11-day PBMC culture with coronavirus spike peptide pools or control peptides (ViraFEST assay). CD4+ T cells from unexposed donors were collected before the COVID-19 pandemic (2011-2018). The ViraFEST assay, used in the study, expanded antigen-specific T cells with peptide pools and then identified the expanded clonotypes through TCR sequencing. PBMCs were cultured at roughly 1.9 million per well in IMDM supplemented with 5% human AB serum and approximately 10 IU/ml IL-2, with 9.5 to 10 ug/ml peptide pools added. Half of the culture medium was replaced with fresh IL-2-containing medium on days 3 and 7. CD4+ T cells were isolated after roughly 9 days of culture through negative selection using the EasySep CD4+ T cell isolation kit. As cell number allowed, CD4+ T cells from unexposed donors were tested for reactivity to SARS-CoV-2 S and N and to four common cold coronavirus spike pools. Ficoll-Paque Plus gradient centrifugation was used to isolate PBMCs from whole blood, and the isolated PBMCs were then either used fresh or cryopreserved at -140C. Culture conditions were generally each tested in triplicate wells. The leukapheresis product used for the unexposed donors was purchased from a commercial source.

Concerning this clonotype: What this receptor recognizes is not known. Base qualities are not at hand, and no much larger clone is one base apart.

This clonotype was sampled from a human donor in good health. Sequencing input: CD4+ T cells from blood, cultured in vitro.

CDR3 loop: CASSSSVAQHF. The sequenced DNA: TGTGCCAGCAGCTCCTCGGTCGCCCAGCATTTT. The rearranged segments are TRBV7-2 and TRBJ1-5; the D gene is not confidently resolved. Taken from cysteine to phenylalanine, the CDR3 has 11 residues. Only the CDR3 DNA is retained, 33 bases long and in frame from the first base. The V and J ends are trimmed by 4 bases and 11 bases, leaving 9 bases between them. Based on the germline V gene, the CDR1 and CDR2 sequences are SGHTA and FQGNSA.